Described below is a single TCR beta chain sequence and its context. There is no known antigen for this receptor. Qualities for individual bases were not recorded, and no much larger clone is one base off. There are 13 amino acids in the CDR3, from cysteine to phenylalanine inclusive. Only CDR3 DNA remains: 39 bases, in frame from the first base. The germline ends are 10 bases apart after V is trimmed by 8 bases and J by 0 bases. The data derive from a study of blood T cell repertoires in COVID-19 (dated by TCRdb to between 2020 and 2021). Background on the whole study: Samples covering the acute and convalescent phases of COVID-19 were provided by collaborators in the United States, Italy and Spain. The repertoires were released in a freely available public database intended as a resource for research on the immune response to SARS-CoV-2. Samples were obtained from the ongoing ImmuneRACE study (first 160 participants) and from about 1,300 subjects provided by 6 global collaborators. A de-identified subject ID, COVID-19 status, age in years and sex were almost always included in the sample metadata. The material from the prospective study consisted of cDNA or gDNA derived from T cells, B-cell-depleted T cells, or PBMCs. The dataset comprised deeply sampled blood TCRbeta repertoires from subjects exposed to, actively infected with, or recovered from COVID-19. HLA class I and class II types, where available, came from metadata supplied by the sample provider rather than from assay-based typing.

In Seattle, one collaborating source enrolled patients while the infection was active and tracked those patients longitudinally over the course of disease. The collaborating institutions used their own protocols to collect whole blood in K2EDTA tubes. For TCRbeta analysis, collaborator samples were shipped as frozen whole blood, as isolated PBMCs, or as DNA extracted from either sample type. The immunoSEQ Assay, a bias-controlled multiplex PCR, was used to amplify TCRbeta CDR3 regions from genomic DNA. For the original study's pipeline: The number of nucleated cells in each sample was estimated from the amplification of reference gene primers within the assay. To quantify the absolute abundance of each unique TCRbeta CDR3 rearrangement, sequence reads were collapsed and filtered. For each sample, productive Simpson clonality was calculated by taking the square root of Simpson's diversity index across productive rearrangements. TCRdb provides this immuneACCESS table in a form limited to in-frame rearrangements. Some clones are lacking; in checked studies, under half of them reflect an unresolved V gene, and why the rest are absent is not known. V, J and clone size reflect that table, while D and trimming were determined from the DNA. This sample comprises about 150,000 clones, about 88% of them detected only once. Of the sample, around 0.5% falls within the top ten clones.

Overall results and qualifications from the work: How much clinical and demographic metadata was included differed by source and by participant, and the metadata was provided uncurated.

The receptor's source is a man in his fifties or sixties with COVID-19, enrolled during active disease. The chain couples TRBV12-3 or TRBV12-4 to TRBJ1-1; TRBD1 is a weak D gene call, 5 bases matching. Sequencing input: peripheral blood. For the CDR3, the sequence is CASGRALNTEAFF. The DNA sequence reads TGTGCCAGCGGCAGGGCACTGAACACTGAAGCTTTCTTT.